This TCR beta chain came from a study of blood T cell repertoires in COVID-19. The protocol was immunoSEQ multiplex PCR, while the TCRdb copy is restricted to in-frame clones and leaves out a portion. The data hold about 110,000 clones, with approximately 88% observed a single time. V shed 6 bases, J shed 6 bases, and the junction held 17 bases outside the gene matches. The germline V gene encodes CDR1 LNHNV and CDR2 YYDKDF (reference sequence). The CDR3 spans 18 residues. The source is a human donor in a cohort sampled during active COVID-19. This chain joins TRBV15 and TRBJ1-5; 10 bases are shared with TRBD1. Sequencing input: peripheral blood. CDR3 nucleotide sequence: TGTGCCACCAGTTCAGATGGGATTGGACAGGGGGTCCGTCAGCCCCAGCATTTT. This codes for CATSSDGIGQGVRQPQHF.